These T cell receptor beta chains were read from a single sample in a study of blood T cell repertoires in COVID-19. TCRdb's table, derived via immunoSEQ multiplex PCR, lists solely in-frame clones and lacks some. The table lists about 160,000 clones, around four fifths of them singletons, with about 8% in the top ten. Sample: PBMCs or T cells enriched from blood (not recorded which). The receptors shown here come from a woman aged 45-60 years who had recovered from COVID-19. Both conserved end residues are trimmed from each CDR3. The order of the fields is V gene, CDR3 protein.

TRBV19,ASSVPMTGGHQPQH
TRBV10-3,ATRTERTEQF
TRBV9,ASSVGQVATNYGYT
TRBV11-2,ASSGDRAREAF
TRBV9,ASGRGGYTGELF
TRBV7-9,ASSLTAVKNEQF
TRBV28,ASSRAGGGTGELF
TRBV7-8,ASSLVGGLAYEQF
TRBV5-1,ASSLSPGQGRGYT
TRBV18,ASSPSRSGTEQY
TRBV27,ASSWNRIKDTEAF
TRBV19,ASITGHLFSGNTIY
TRBV10-3,AIKPEREINEQF
TRBV19,ASSIDDRHGYT
TRBV7-9,ASSLDPGQGPEAF
TRBV3-1/TRBV3-2,ASSQDRPGGGNEQF
TRBV19,ASSIDLILPQH